The next 4 T cell receptor beta chains were all read from a single sample in a study of cytomegalovirus exposure and HLA in healthy donors (dated by TCRdb to about 2017). Receptor libraries were prepared by the immunoSEQ multiplex PCR assay. A mixture of 60 forward primers for TCR Vbeta segments and 13 reverse primers for TCR Jbeta segments was used in the multiplex PCR. TCRdb's version of the immuneACCESS table is confined to in-frame rearrangements and falls short of the full clone set. An unresolved V gene accounts for under half of the shortfall where checked; the remainder is of unknown origin. A total of about 140,000 clones appear in this sample, 70% to 85% of them only once. In total, the top ten clones hold around 4.3% of the sample. Sequencing was performed on PBMCs. Every receptor here comes from a man between 35 and 55 years old in good health and CMV-seropositive.

The chain employs TRBV29-1 and TRBJ2-5; 11 nucleotides agree with TRBD2. V lost 6 bases, J lost 9 bases, and 12 bases stayed unmatched. Looked up from germline, CDR1 is SQVTM and CDR2 is ANQGSEA. The CDR3 runs 14 residues. In DNA form, the CDR3 reads TGCAGCGTGACTAGCGGGGAGCTGCCTGGGGCCCAGTACTTC. Residues: CSVTSGELPGAQYF.

The chain employs TRBV25-1 and TRBJ2-3; 10 bases are shared with TRBD2. The CDR3 runs 14 residues. Germline trimming cut 5 bases from V and 5 bases from J; bases unmatched to any gene: 4. From germline, CDR1 is MGHDK and CDR2 SYGVNS. Written as DNA, the CDR3 is TGTGCCAGCAGTAGCGGGGGGGCCCTAGATACGCAGTATTTT. This gives the protein CASSSGGALDTQYF.

The J gene is TRBJ2-7, the V gene TRBV7-3, with TRBD2 identical over 8 bases. CDR3 length equals 15 residues. The germline CDR1 and CDR2 sequences are SGHTA and FQGTGA. The V and J ends lost 1 base and 2 bases, in that order; junction bases with no gene match: 4. CDR3 sequence reads: CASSLSPGGPYEQYF. The CDR3 DNA follows: TGTGCCAGCAGCTTAAGCCCGGGAGGGCCCTACGAGCAGTACTTC.

The V gene is TRBV18, the J gene TRBJ2-5; no reliable D call. Deletions cut 0 bases from V and 5 bases from J, with 7 bases between. The CDR3 has 13 amino acids. Germline V gives CDR1 KGHSH, CDR2 LQKENI. DNA of the CDR3: TGTGCCAGCTCACCACCCAACAGTGAGACCCAGTACTTC. Protein sequence: CASSPPNSETQYF.